This T cell receptor beta chain was documented in a study of blood T cell repertoires in COVID-19 (TCRdb year 2020). Study-wide context: Samples covering the acute and convalescent phases of COVID-19 were provided by collaborators in the United States, Italy and Spain. The material from the prospective study consisted of cDNA or gDNA derived from T cells, B-cell-depleted T cells, or PBMCs. Samples were obtained from the ongoing ImmuneRACE study (first 160 participants) and from over 1,000 subjects provided by 6 global collaborators. Deeply sampled blood TCRbeta repertoires from subjects exposed to, actively infected with, or recovered from COVID-19 were included in the dataset. Where HLA class I and class II types were available, the types were taken from metadata supplied by the sample provider, not from assay-based typing. The repertoires were released in a freely available public database intended as a resource for research on the immune response to SARS-CoV-2. A de-identified subject ID, COVID-19 status, age in years and sex were almost always included in the sample metadata.

Participants in the prospective study were aged roughly 18 to 100 years, lived in 20 to 30 United States geographic areas, and enrolled through a virtual design. In the prospective study, participants were assigned to cohorts based on the clinical history participants reported in a screening survey and a study questionnaire. Exposed participants were defined as having been in contact with someone with a PCR-confirmed or clinician-diagnosed COVID-19 case within 2 weeks of study entry. Each participant in the prospective study had whole blood, serum and a nasopharyngeal or oropharyngeal swab collected by mobile phlebotomists. Additional blood draws and questionnaires over an approximately two-month period could optionally be provided by prospective study participants. Blood samples from the prospective study were shipped frozen or at room temperature prior to DNA extraction. Here is what the overall study found, with its caveats: The amount of clinical and demographic metadata varied by source and participant and was provided uncurated.

TCRbeta CDR3 regions were amplified from genomic DNA using the immunoSEQ Assay, a bias-controlled multiplex PCR. The paper's processing steps were these. The number of nucleated cells in each sample was estimated from the amplification of reference gene primers within the assay. To quantify the absolute abundance of each unique TCRbeta CDR3 rearrangement, sequence reads were collapsed and filtered. For each sample, productive Simpson clonality was calculated as the square root of Simpson's diversity index across productive rearrangements. TCRdb holds this immuneACCESS table with in-frame rearrangements only. Some clones are missing; in checked studies, unresolved V genes explain under half, and the rest has no known cause. The DNA was the basis for D and trimming; V, J and clone size are from that table. Present in this sample are approximately 300,000 clones, 90% of which were seen just once. Together, the top ten hold around 4.2% of the sample.

With regard to this clone: The antigen it recognizes is unknown. Per-base quality was not reported, and no clone a single base away is much larger than it.

Source material: PBMCs or T cells enriched from blood (not recorded which). The source is a woman in her 30s who had been exposed to COVID-19.

The CDR3 protein is CASSMIGYNEQFF. The bases read TGTGCCAGTAGTATGATCGGGTACAATGAGCAGTTCTTC. The V and J genes are TRBV19 and TRBJ2-1; no D gene is confidently identified. Reading from cysteine to phenylalanine, the CDR3 counts 13 amino acids. The only DNA kept is the CDR3, 39 bases in frame from the first base. Cut back by 3 bases and 4 bases, the V and J ends lie 7 bases apart. In the germline V gene (reference sequence), CDR1 corresponds to LNHDA and CDR2 to SQIVND.